Listed here are 32 T cell receptor beta chains from one sample, sequenced in a study of T cell responses to AZD1222 COVID-19 vaccine (dated by TCRdb to the early 2020s). Library preparation was by the immunoSEQ multiplex PCR assay. Sourced from immuneACCESS, this table was stored by TCRdb with only in-frame sequences that have V and J called. A share of the clones is absent; for the studies checked, an unresolved V gene accounts for under half, and the remainder has no known explanation. This sample gives over 140,000 clones in total; 90% to 95% of them show up just once. The ten largest clones take up 3% to 4% of the sample. What the time point label conveys for this sample: about 28 days (+/-7) after the second vaccine dose. The sequences come from peripheral blood, collected 28 days after the second AZD1222 dose. The source of these receptors is an adult who received the AZD1222 COVID-19 vaccine.

This clone was seen a single time. This chain links TRBV14 with TRBJ1-2; 9 bases are shared with TRBD1. Germline loops: CDR1 SGHDN, CDR2 FVKESK. The CDR3 loop spans 13 amino acids. The V and J ends lost 1 base and 14 bases, in that order; junction bases with no gene match: 8. The CDR3 sequence: CASSQVRDRVQTF. Here the CDR3 DNA reads TGTGCCAGCAGCCAAGTCCGGGACAGGGTTCAGACCTTC. Based on the CDR3 plus reference TRBV14 and TRBJ1-2, the full variable domain is EAGVTQFPSHSVIEKGQTVTLRCDPISGHDNLYWYRRVMGKEIKFLLHFVKESKQDESGMPNNRFLAERTGGTYSTLKVQPAELEDSGVYFCASSQVRDRVQTFGSGTRLTVV.

The V and J genes are TRBV11-2 and TRBJ2-5, with 7 bases aligning to TRBD2. Losses at the gene ends were 8 bases for V and 4 bases for J; bases not matched to a gene: 4. Germline V gene lookup returns CDR1 SGHAT and CDR2 FQNNGV. This CDR3 is built from 12 residues. The DNA of the CDR3 is TGTGCCAGCGGGGAGGGTGGAGAGACCCAGTACTTC. Its translation is CASGEGGETQYF.

The CDR3 nucleotides read TGTGCCAGCACCGACACCGGAGGGAGCTCCTACGAGCAGTACTTC. It encodes CASTDTGGSSYEQYF. The chain uses TRBV5-4 and TRBJ2-7; maybe TRBD2 (6 bases). V was pared by 6 bases and J by 0 bases, with 16 bases between. The V gene's germline CDR1 is SGHNT and CDR2 YYREEE (reference sequence). The CDR3 length is 15 residues.

This sequence joins TRBV18 and TRBJ1-1, with TRBD1 matching over 7 bases. The CDR3 totals 16 residues. From germline, CDR1 is KGHSH and CDR2 LQKENI. The V segment lost 3 bases and the J segment 0 bases; nucleotides outside the gene matches: 7. The DNA of the CDR3 is TGTGCCAGCTCACCCAGACAGGGTAGTGTGAACACTGAAGCTTTCTTT. Encoded protein: CASSPRQGSVNTEAFF.

The chain carries TRBV4-2 and TRBJ1-6; D perhaps matches TRBD1 (5 bases). Germline V CDR1 and CDR2: LGHNA, YNFKEQ. Trimming left V 0 bases short and J 10 bases short, with 13 bases between. CDR3 length: 15 residues. CDR3 DNA sequence: TGTGCCAGCAGCCAAGATTGGGGGGTACGGTCACCCCTCCACTTT. It encodes CASSQDWGVRSPLHF.

This rearrangement joins TRBV21-1 to TRBJ2-7; the table's D call TRBD2 went unverified against the DNA. TRBV21-1 is a pseudogene segment. The CDR3 extends over 18 amino acids. The CDR3 coding sequence is TGTGCCAGCAGCAAAAAAAGCCTCTTTCAGCGGGAAGGCTACGAGCAGTACTTC. As protein: CASSKKSLFQREGYEQYF.

The chain combines TRBV28 with TRBJ1-2, with D maybe TRBD1 (6 bases). The germline V gene encodes CDR1 MDHEN and CDR2 SYDVKM. This CDR3 is built from 12 residues. V lost 4 bases, J lost 5 bases, and 8 bases lay in between. The CDR3 here is CASSYGQYGYTF. The CDR3 bases are TGTGCCAGCAGTTATGGACAGTATGGCTACACCTTC.

This clone is a singleton in its sample. The V gene is TRBV14, the J gene TRBJ1-2; 10 nucleotides match TRBD1. CDR1 and CDR2 from the germline V gene are SGHDN and FVKESK. The CDR3 spans 14 residues. V trimming: 2 bases; J trimming: 4 bases; junction bases outside the gene matches: 1. CDR3 bases: TGTGCCAGCAGCCAAAGGACAGGGGGCTATGGCTACACCTTC. Translation: CASSQRTGGYGYTF.

CDR3 loop: CASSSGTGELFF. In DNA form, the CDR3 reads TGTGCCAGCAGCTCCGGCACCGGGGAGCTGTTTTTT. The chain recombines TRBV11-2 with TRBJ2-2, with D uncertain. CDR3 length: 12 amino acids. Germline lookup yields CDR1 SGHAT and CDR2 FQNNGV. Trimming shortened V by 4 bases and J by 4 bases, and 4 bases separated the two germline ends.

In nucleotides, the CDR3 is TGTGCCAGCAGCCTAGACCTGGGGGCTCCGGGAAACACCATATATTTT. The encoded protein is CASSLDLGAPGNTIYF. This rearrangement joins TRBV28 to TRBJ1-3, with a weak D call TRBD1 (6 bases). From germline, CDR1 is MDHEN and CDR2 SYDVKM. This CDR3 spans 16 amino acids. Trimming took 6 bases from V and 4 from J, leaving 19 bases between them.

This chain uses TRBV10-3 with TRBJ1-2; 7 positions agree with TRBD1. CDR1 is ENHRY and CDR2 is SYGVKD in the germline V gene. The V segment lost 0 bases and the J segment 1 base; nucleotides outside the gene matches: 5. This CDR3 spans 16 amino acids. CDR3 sequence (DNA): TGTGCCATCAGTGAGTCGGGCAGGGGGATTAACTATGGCTACACCTTC. It codes for CAISESGRGINYGYTF.

The gene calls are TRBV2 and TRBJ2-1; D gene ambiguous. The CDR3 loop spans 16 amino acids. Trimming removed 6 bases from V and 3 bases from J, with 18 bases in between. Per the germline V gene, CDR1 is SNHLY and CDR2 is FYNNEI. In DNA form, the CDR3 reads TGTGCCAGCAGGGGCGTTGAGTCTCCACACTACAATGAGCAGTTCTTC. It translates to CASRGVESPHYNEQFF.

The chain joins TRBV14 to TRBJ1-1; a weak D match, TRBD1 (5 bases). The V end lost 3 bases, the J end lost 2 bases, and 10 bases lay between the germline ends. Germline-derived CDR1 and CDR2 are SGHDN and FVKESK. The CDR3 runs to 14 residues. Here the CDR3 reads CASSHQGSNTEAFF. CDR3 nucleotides: TGTGCCAGCAGCCATCAGGGAAGTAACACTGAAGCTTTCTTT.

V is TRBV4-1 and J is TRBJ1-1; weak D call: TRBD1 (5 bases). The CDR3 has 15 amino acids. V lost 0 bases to trimming and J lost 4 bases, with 12 bases between them. Germline CDR1 is MGHRA and CDR2 is YSYEKL. As DNA, the CDR3 is TGCGCCAGCAGCCAAGAGGGGGGGGGTACCACTGAAGCTTTCTTT. As protein: CASSQEGGGTTEAFF.

V gene TRBV4-2 combines with J gene TRBJ2-3; 9 nucleotides line up with TRBD2. This CDR3 comprises 16 residues. Trimming took 3 bases from V and 2 from J; bases not matched to a gene: 6. Germline V lookup: CDR1 LGHNA, CDR2 YNFKEQ. CDR3 nucleotides: TGTGCCAGCAGCCAGCTAGGACTAGCGAACACAGATACGCAGTATTTT. Its translation is CASSQLGLANTDTQYF.

The rearrangement links TRBV2 to TRBJ2-7; tentative D call: TRBD2 (5 bases). Trimming pared 7 bases from V and 1 base from J, leaving 8 bases between. Germline CDR1 is SNHLY and CDR2 is FYNNEI. The length of the CDR3 is 12 residues. In DNA form, the CDR3 reads TGTGCCAGCAATCGGGAATCCTACGAGCAGTACTTC. This codes for CASNRESYEQYF. The entire variable domain, with the rest obtained from reference TRBV2 and TRBJ2-7, is as follows: EPEVTQTPSHQVTQMGQEVILRCVPISNHLYFYWYRQILGQKVEFLVSFYNNEISEKSEIFDDQFSVERPDGSNFTLKIRSTKLEDSAMYFCASNRESYEQYFGPGTRLTVT.

J is TRBJ2-2 and V is TRBV5-1; D is unclear. This CDR3 comprises 12 residues. Trimming pared 2 bases from V and 8 bases from J, leaving 7 bases between. Germline loops: CDR1 SGHRS, CDR2 YFSETQ. The CDR3, as DNA: TGCGCCAGCAGCTTTAACCTGGGGGAGCTGTTTTTT. It codes for CASSFNLGELFF.

This chain connects TRBV30 to TRBJ1-1; 9 bases map to TRBD1. V trimming: 0 bases; J trimming: 2 bases; junction bases outside the gene matches: 7. The CDR3 spans 16 residues. Per the germline V gene, CDR1 is GTSNPN and CDR2 is SVGIG (reference sequence). The CDR3 sequence is CAWSVRGQGFNTEAFF. CDR3 bases: TGTGCCTGGAGTGTACGGGGACAGGGATTCAACACTGAAGCTTTCTTT.

The chain joins TRBV18 to TRBJ1-4; D ambiguous. Trimming cost V 3 bases and J 2 bases, with 7 bases left between them. The CDR3 spans 14 residues. The germline V gene has CDR1 KGHSH and CDR2 LQKENI. CDR3: CASSPGVTNEKLFF. CDR3 coding DNA: TGTGCCAGCTCACCTGGGGTGACTAATGAAAAACTGTTTTTT.

This clone was seen just once. The chain couples TRBV20-1 to TRBJ1-6; no clear D gene. The CDR3 length is 10 residues. Germline V gene sequence: CDR1 DFQATT, CDR2 SNEGSKA (reference sequence). The V end lost 4 bases, the J end lost 14 bases, and 9 bases lay between the germline ends. The CDR3 loop is CSATGMALHF. CDR3 in DNA: TGCAGTGCTACCGGGATGGCCCTCCACTTT.

V is TRBV30 and J is TRBJ1-3; the D gene is possibly TRBD1 (6 bases). Trimming stripped 1 base from V and 7 bases from J, with 14 bases between. This CDR3 spans 14 amino acids. Germline V lookup: CDR1 GTSNPN, CDR2 SVGIG (reference sequence). CDR3 protein: CAWSALRGANTIYF. The CDR3 nucleotides are TGTGCCTGGAGTGCTCTGCGGGGGGCGAACACCATATATTTT.

Only one count was recorded for this clone. V gene TRBV11-3 combines with J gene TRBJ1-1; the D gene is possibly TRBD1 (6 bases). V was shortened by 5 bases and J by 0 bases, with 10 bases between the two germline ends. The CDR3 is 14 amino acids. Per germline, CDR1 SGHNT and CDR2 YENEEA. The DNA of the CDR3 is TGTGCCAGCAGCCCGGGGGCCATGAACACTGAAGCTTTCTTT. This codes for CASSPGAMNTEAFF.

The chain combines TRBV28 with TRBJ2-7; the match to TRBD2 covers 8 bases. CDR3 size: 15 residues. Germline V gene data show CDR1 as MDHEN and CDR2 as SYDVKM. Germline trimming cut 6 bases from V and 4 bases from J; bases unmatched to any gene: 11. This chain's CDR3 is CASSLGLALVYEQYF. For the CDR3, the DNA is TGTGCCAGCAGCCTAGGACTAGCTTTGGTTTACGAGCAGTACTTC.

The genes are TRBV19 and TRBJ1-5; 11 nucleotides align to TRBD1. CDR1 is LNHDA and CDR2 is SQIVND in the germline V gene (reference sequence). The length of the CDR3 is 16 residues. Germline trimming cut 6 bases from V and 6 bases from J; bases unmatched to any gene: 10. CDR3 in amino acids: CASSHLGQGAGQPQHF. In DNA, the CDR3 is TGTGCCAGTAGCCATCTCGGACAGGGGGCTGGTCAGCCCCAGCATTTT. The full variable domain, rest sourced from reference TRBV19 and TRBJ1-5, is DGGITQSPKYLFRKEGQNVTLSCEQNLNHDAMYWYRQDPGQGLRLIYYSQIVNDFQKGDIAEGYSVSREKKESFPLTVTSAQKNPTAFYLCASSHLGQGAGQPQHFGDGTRLSIL.

This sequence joins TRBV4-2 and TRBJ1-2, with D perhaps TRBD1 (6 bases). V was shortened by 1 base and J by 8 bases, with 23 bases between the two germline ends. The CDR3 extends over 17 amino acids. Germline CDR1 is LGHNA and CDR2 is YNFKEQ. The CDR3 is CASSQVGWGARVEGYTF. The DNA for the CDR3 is TGTGCCAGCAGCCAAGTGGGTTGGGGGGCGAGGGTGGAAGGCTACACCTTC.

The table lists this clone with a count of one. This chain links TRBV4-1 with TRBJ1-4, with a weak D call TRBD1 (5 bases). In germline, CDR1 is MGHRA, CDR2 YSYEKL. V lost 1 base, J lost 7 bases, and 13 bases lay in between. There are 15 residues in the CDR3. CDR3 coding DNA: TGCGCCAGCAGCCAAGTCGTAGGGGCACGTGAAAAACTGTTTTTT. Translating gives CASSQVVGAREKLFF.

V usage is TRBV5-1 and J usage is TRBJ2-3, with 7 bases identical to TRBD1. Germline values: CDR1 SGHRS, CDR2 YFSETQ. V was clipped by 4 bases and J by 3 bases; unmatched bases: 5. The CDR3 runs to 14 residues. In DNA form, the CDR3 reads TGCGCCAGCAGCCTAAGACAGGGTACAGATACGCAGTATTTT. Protein: CASSLRQGTDTQYF.

V usage is TRBV10-3 and J usage is TRBJ1-1; 8 bases are a match to TRBD1. This CDR3 has 12 amino acids. Unmatched junction bases numbered 0, after V lost 6 bases and J lost 3 bases. Per the germline V gene, CDR1 is ENHRY and CDR2 is SYGVKD. CDR3 coding DNA: TGTGCCATCAGGGACAGGGACACTGAAGCTTTCTTT. Encoded protein: CAIRDRDTEAFF.

The genes are TRBV28 and TRBJ1-4, with no clear D. Trimming stripped 7 bases from V and 0 bases from J, with 3 bases between. CDR1 and CDR2 from the germline V gene are MDHEN and SYDVKM. This CDR3 is 12 amino acids long. CDR3 in DNA: TGTGCCAGCAAAGCAACTAATGAAAAACTGTTTTTT. Residues: CASKATNEKLFF.

The chain links TRBV29-1 to TRBJ1-5, with D unclear. The V gene lost 5 bases and the J gene lost 11 bases, with 7 bases spanning the gap. CDR3 size: 9 residues. From germline, CDR1 is SQVTM and CDR2 ANQGSEA. In DNA, the CDR3 is TGCAGCGTTCGTAGGGCCCAGCATTTT. It yields the protein CSVRRAQHF. Filled out from reference TRBV29-1 and TRBJ1-5, the complete variable domain reads SAVISQKPSRDICQRGTSLTIQCQVDSQVTMMFWYRQQPGQSLTLIATANQGSEATYESGFVIDKFPISRPNLTFSTLTVSNMSPEDSSIYLCSVRRAQHFGDGTRLSIL.

The DNA for the CDR3 is TGTGCCAGCAGCTTAGAATCACTTGAGCAGTTCTTC. Residues: CASSLESLEQFF. The chain employs TRBV7-9 and TRBJ2-1; unclear D gene. Per germline, CDR1 SEHNR and CDR2 FQNEAQ (reference sequence). Trimming pared 1 base from V and 9 bases from J, leaving 7 bases between. The CDR3 consists of 12 residues.

This chain uses TRBV4-1 with TRBJ1-3, with D tentatively TRBD1 (6 bases). Germline CDR1 reads MGHRA; CDR2 reads YSYEKL. The germline V and J ends were trimmed by 4 bases and 4 bases, with 11 bases remaining between them. The CDR3 contains 14 residues. CDR3 sequence: CASSPGVFGNTIYF. CDR3 nucleotide sequence: TGCGCCAGCAGCCCAGGGGTGTTCGGAAACACCATATATTTT.